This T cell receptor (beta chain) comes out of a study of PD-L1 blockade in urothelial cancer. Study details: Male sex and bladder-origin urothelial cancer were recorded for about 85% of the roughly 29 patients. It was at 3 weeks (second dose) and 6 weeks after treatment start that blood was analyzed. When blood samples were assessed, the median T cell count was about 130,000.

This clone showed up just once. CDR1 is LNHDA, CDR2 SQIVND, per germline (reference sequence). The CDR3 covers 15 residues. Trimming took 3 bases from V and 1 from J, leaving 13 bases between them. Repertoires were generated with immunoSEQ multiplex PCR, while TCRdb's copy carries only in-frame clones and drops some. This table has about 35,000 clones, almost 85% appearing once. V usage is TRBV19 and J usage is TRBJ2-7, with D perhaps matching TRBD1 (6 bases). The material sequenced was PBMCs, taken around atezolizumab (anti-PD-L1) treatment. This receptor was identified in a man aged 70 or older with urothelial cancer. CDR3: CASSIQQGGSYEQYF. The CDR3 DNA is TGTGCCAGTAGTATTCAACAGGGTGGTTCCTACGAGCAGTACTTC. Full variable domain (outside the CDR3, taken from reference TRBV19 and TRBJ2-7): DGGITQSPKYLFRKEGQNVTLSCEQNLNHDAMYWYRQDPGQGLRLIYYSQIVNDFQKGDIAEGYSVSREKKESFPLTVTSAQKNPTAFYLCASSIQQGGSYEQYFGPGTRLTVT.